The rows below give T cell receptor beta chains drawn from one sample of a study of shared clonotypes between healthy human individuals. Sequencing was performed with immunoSEQ multiplex PCR; in TCRdb, only in-frame clones are kept and a portion is missing. The sample shows 2 million to 3 million clones, 90% to 95% of them seen only once. Sequencing input: naive CD4+ T cells from PBMCs. The receptors stem from a man between 18 and 35 years old in good health. Some clones in this sample may be carry-over from other donors' samples. Each CDR3 is given with its conserved first and last residue. D genes are given only for firm matches. Expanded clones get a size class; other rows say once, few or many, or leave the size out.

V gene	J gene	clone size	D gene	CDR3 protein	CDR3 DNA
TRBV7-3	TRBJ1-2	once	NA	CASSLDGNYGYTF	TGTGCCAGCAGCTTGGACGGCAACTATGGCTACACCTTC
TRBV28	TRBJ2-3	NA	NA	CASLSTDTQYF	TGTGCCAGCCTTTCCACAGATACGCAGTATTTT
TRBV28	TRBJ2-7	NA	NA	CASGRGTYEQYF	TGTGCCAGCGGAAGGGGGACCTACGAGCAGTACTTC
TRBV4-1	TRBJ2-1	NA	NA	CASSPNRDLSGEQFF	TGCGCCAGCAGCCCCAATAGGGACCTTTCTGGTGAGCAGTTCTTC
TRBV28	TRBJ2-6	NA	NA	CASSFMAGGANVLTF	TGTGCCAGCAGTTTTATGGCCGGAGGGGCCAACGTCCTGACTTTC
TRBV6-1	TRBJ2-2	NA	TRBD2	CATKGLAGPTGELFF	TGTGCCACCAAGGGACTAGCGGGACCCACCGGGGAGCTGTTTTTT
TRBV5-1	TRBJ2-3	NA	NA	CASSEVGRALKFSTDTQYF	TGCGCCAGCAGCGAGGTTGGCAGGGCTTTAAAATTTAGCACAGATACGCAGTATTTT
TRBV5-1	TRBJ1-1	once	NA	CASSLAGEPYTEAFF	TGCGCCAGCAGCTTGGCCGGGGAGCCCTACACTGAAGCTTTCTTT
TRBV11-2	TRBJ1-2	NA	NA	CASSLGGSGNYGYTF	TGTGCCAGCAGCTTAGGGGGTTCAGGGAACTATGGCTACACCTTC
TRBV30	TRBJ1-5	NA	TRBD1	CAWDYPGGPQHF	TGTGCCTGGGACTACCCAGGGGGGCCCCAGCATTTT
TRBV6-1	TRBJ2-7	NA	NA	CASSALIYEQYF	TGTGCCAGCAGTGCATTGATTTACGAGCAGTACTTC
TRBV18	TRBJ1-1	NA	NA	CASSAQLGQNSWNTEAFF	TGTGCCAGCTCAGCCCAGTTAGGGCAGAATAGTTGGAACACTGAAGCTTTCTTT
TRBV14	TRBJ1-6	NA	NA	CASSHFGQQGPYNSPLHF	TGTGCCAGCAGCCACTTCGGTCAGCAGGGTCCGTATAATTCACCCCTCCACTTT
TRBV19	TRBJ1-5	NA	NA	CASSRGWGQPQHF	TGTGCCAGTAGTAGGGGGTGGGGGCAGCCCCAGCATTTT
TRBV29-1	TRBJ1-5	NA	TRBD1	CSVGDRRGQPQHF	TGCAGCGTGGGGGACAGGAGGGGACAGCCCCAGCATTTT
TRBV5-1	TRBJ2-7	NA	TRBD1	CASSSMTGTGNYEQYF	TGCGCCAGCAGCTCGATGACAGGGACAGGGAATTACGAGCAGTACTTC
TRBV6-5	TRBJ2-7	once	NA	CASSYQGLVLSEQYF	TGTGCCAGCAGTTACCAGGGTCTAGTACTGAGTGAGCAGTACTTC
TRBV4-1	TRBJ1-3	once	NA	CASSQDLRAGVDTIYF	TGCGCCAGCAGCCAAGATCTTAGGGCTGGCGTCGACACCATATATTTT
TRBV2	TRBJ2-3	NA	TRBD2	CASTPSSGTSDTQYF	TGTGCCAGCACCCCCTCCAGCGGGACGTCAGATACGCAGTATTTT
TRBV13	TRBJ2-1	NA	NA	CASSLDSLLSDSSYNEQFF	TGTGCCAGCAGCCTAGACTCGCTGCTGAGCGATTCATCCTACAATGAGCAGTTCTTC
TRBV5-1	TRBJ2-6	NA	NA	CASSLGRTSGANVLTF	TGCGCCAGCAGCTTAGGACGGACCTCTGGGGCCAACGTCCTGACTTTC
TRBV7-3	TRBJ2-5	NA	TRBD1	CASSPRQGAQETQYF	TGTGCCAGCAGCCCGCGACAGGGGGCCCAAGAGACCCAGTACTTC
TRBV2	TRBJ2-1	NA	NA	CASSGGLSLYNEQFF	TGTGCCAGCAGTGGCGGCCTATCCCTCTACAATGAGCAGTTCTTC
TRBV4-2	TRBJ2-7	NA	TRBD1	CASRLQGDNYEQYF	TGTGCCAGCAGACTACAGGGGGATAACTACGAGCAGTACTTC
TRBV7-9	TRBJ2-2	NA	NA	CASSLFGRLTGELFF	TGTGCCAGCAGCCTTTTCGGGCGTTTGACCGGGGAGCTGTTTTTT
TRBV28	TRBJ2-3	once	NA	CASSFPPSKRLGGDTQYF	TGTGCCAGCAGTTTCCCCCCTTCTAAAAGACTAGGAGGGGATACGCAGTATTTT